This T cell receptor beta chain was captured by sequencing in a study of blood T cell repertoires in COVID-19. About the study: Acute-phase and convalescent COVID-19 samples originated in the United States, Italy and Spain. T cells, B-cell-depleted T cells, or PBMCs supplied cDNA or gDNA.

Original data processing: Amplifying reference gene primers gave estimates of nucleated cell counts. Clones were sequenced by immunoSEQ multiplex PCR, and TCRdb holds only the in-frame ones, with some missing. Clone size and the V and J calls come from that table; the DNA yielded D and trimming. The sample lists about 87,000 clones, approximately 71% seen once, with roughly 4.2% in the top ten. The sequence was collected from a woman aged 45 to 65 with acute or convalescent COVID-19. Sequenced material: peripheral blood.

CDR3 in amino acids: CASTTSGGSYEQYF. CDR3 sequence (DNA): TGTGCCAGCACAACTAGCGGGGGCTCCTACGAGCAGTACTTC. This chain connects TRBV7-2 to TRBJ2-7; 11 nucleotides line up with TRBD2. V lost 7 bases and J lost 0; bases outside the gene matches: 2. The CDR3 runs 14 residues. Germline V gene lookup returns CDR1 SGHTA and CDR2 FQGNSA.